The 9 T cell receptor beta chains given below trace back to one sample, sequenced in a study of T cells in Graves' hyperthyroidism and ophthalmopathy. TCR beta CDR3 regions were amplified from RNA transcripts. Using the HTBI primer set, a first-round RT-PCR was run on the TCR CDR3. Each CDR3 protein gets one entry after TCRdb re-called the multiplex PCR reads with MiXCR. The sample has more than 45,000 distinct CDR3 sequences; roughly 50% are singletons. The sequenced material came from blood. Every receptor here comes from a woman in her twenties or thirties with Graves' ophthalmopathy.

This clonotype was picked up many times. The V and J genes are TRBV11-3 and TRBJ2-7, with TRBD2 matching over 12 bases. Germline CDR1 reads SGHNT; CDR2 reads YENEEA. V shed 1 base and J 13 bases; nucleotides not matched to a gene: 14. The CDR3 extends over 16 amino acids. CDR3 coding DNA: TGTGCCAGCAGCTTAGGGTGGCCGGGACTAGCGGGCCCGTATTACTTC. Protein sequence: CASSLGWPGLAGPYYF.

This clonotype was seen ten or more times. This chain joins TRBV20-1 and TRBJ1-6, with 8 bases lining up with TRBD1. The CDR3 spans 15 residues. Germline V gene sequence: CDR1 DFQATT, CDR2 SNEGSKA (reference sequence). V trimming: 1 base; J trimming: 7 bases; junction bases outside the gene matches: 6. CDR3 sequence reads: CSARGQGAKNSPLHF. CDR3 DNA: TGCAGTGCTAGAGGGCAGGGGGCAAAGAATTCACCCCTCCACTTT.

The table lists this clonotype with many counts. The V and J genes are TRBV6-5 and TRBJ2-7; the match to TRBD2 covers 7 bases. V trimming: 0 bases; J trimming: 0 bases; junction bases outside the gene matches: 2. Germline V gene lookup returns CDR1 MNHEY and CDR2 SVGAGI. This CDR3 comprises 15 residues. CDR3 sequence: CASSYSGGSSYEQYF. The DNA of the CDR3 is TGTGCCAGCAGTTACTCGGGCGGGAGCTCCTACGAGCAGTACTTC.

This clonotype has at least ten counts. At one end, the junction sequence differs from germline, possibly due to a read error. The J gene is TRBJ1-5, the V gene TRBV7-9, with D tentatively TRBD1 (6 bases). There are 15 residues in the CDR3. The germline V gene has CDR1 SEHNR and CDR2 FQNEAQ (reference sequence). The CDR3 DNA reads TGTGCCAGCAGCTTATCAGGGGCGACAAATCATCCCCAGCATTTT. It specifies CASSLSGATNHPQHF.

This clonotype was counted at least ten times. The chain couples TRBV12-3 or TRBV12-4 to TRBJ1-6; no clear D. V was clipped by 6 bases and J by 7 bases, with 13 bases between them. The CDR3 length is 14 residues. The CDR3 bases are TGTGCCAGCAGGTCCGGCGTTGGCAATTCACCCCTCCACTTT. It codes for CASRSGVGNSPLHF.

The rearrangement links TRBV12-3 or TRBV12-4 to TRBJ1-5; 11 bases match TRBD1. J gave up 7 bases and V 5 bases, and 7 bases lay outside the gene matches. This CDR3 contains 15 residues. The CDR3 is CASSLGQGARQPQHF. The CDR3 DNA reads TGTGCCAGCAGTCTTGGACAGGGGGCGCGACAGCCCCAGCATTTT.

The table lists this clonotype with a few counts. The genes are TRBV29-1 and TRBJ2-7; 7 bases align to TRBD2. Germline lookup yields CDR1 SQVTM and CDR2 ANQGSEA. The trim removed 0 bases at V and 7 bases at J, leaving 9 bases unmatched. The CDR3 contains 14 residues. Here the CDR3 reads CSVEDQAGAREQYF. The CDR3, as DNA: TGCAGCGTTGAAGACCAGGCGGGAGCTCGAGAGCAGTACTTC.

This clonotype was detected ten times or more. The V call is TRBV28, the J call TRBJ1-1; tentatively, D is TRBD1 (5 bases). This CDR3 has 15 residues. V lost 2 bases and J 1 base, leaving 11 bases between the germline ends. CDR1 and CDR2 from the germline V gene are MDHEN and SYDVKM. CDR3 residues: CASSLVRTKNTEAFF. The CDR3 DNA reads as TGTGCCAGCAGTTTAGTCAGGACAAAGAACACTGAAGCTTTCTTT.

The chain carries TRBV6-1 and TRBJ2-1; D not certain. V was trimmed by 2 bases and J by 12 bases, leaving 20 bases between them. CDR3 length equals 15 residues. Germline CDR1 and CDR2: MNHNS and SASEGT. The DNA of the CDR3 is TGTGCCAGCAGTGAATCAGGCGGAGCCTACAAGGGGCAGTTCTTC. As protein: CASSESGGAYKGQFF.